This TCR beta chain came from a study of T cell responses to AZD1222 COVID-19 vaccine. Notes on this clone: Its antigen is still unknown.

Regarding the study as a whole: Spike-specific TCR breadth and depth both grew after two AZD1222 doses.

Profiling relied on immunoSEQ multiplex PCR, and the TCRdb table lists in-frame clones only, not all of them. The sample yields about 100,000 clones, 85% to 90% seen once. V was trimmed by 2 bases and J by 5 bases, leaving 3 bases between them. The CDR3 is 10 residues long. Germline V lookup: CDR1 GTSNPN, CDR2 SVGIG (reference sequence). This receptor was obtained from an adult in good health. Specimen: peripheral blood, collected on day 0 of AZD1222 vaccination. The genes are TRBV30 and TRBJ2-5; no clear D gene. The CDR3 is CAWSRETQYF. CDR3 in DNA: TGTGCCTGGAGTAGGGAGACCCAGTACTTC.